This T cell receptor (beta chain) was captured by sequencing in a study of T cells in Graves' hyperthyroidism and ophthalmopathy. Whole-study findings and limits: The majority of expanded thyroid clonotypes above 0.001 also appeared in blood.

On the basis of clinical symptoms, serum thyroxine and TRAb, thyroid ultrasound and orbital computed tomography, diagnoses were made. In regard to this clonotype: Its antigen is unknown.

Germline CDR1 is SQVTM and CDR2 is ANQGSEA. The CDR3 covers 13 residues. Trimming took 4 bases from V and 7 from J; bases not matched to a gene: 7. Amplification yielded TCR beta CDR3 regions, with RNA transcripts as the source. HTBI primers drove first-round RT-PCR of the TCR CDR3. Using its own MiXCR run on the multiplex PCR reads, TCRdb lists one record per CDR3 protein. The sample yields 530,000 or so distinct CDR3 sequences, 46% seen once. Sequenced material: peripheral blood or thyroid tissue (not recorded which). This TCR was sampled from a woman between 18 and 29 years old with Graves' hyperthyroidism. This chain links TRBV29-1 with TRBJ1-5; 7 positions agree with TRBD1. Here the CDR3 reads CSVVEQGGQPQHF. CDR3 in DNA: TGCAGCGTTGTTGAGCAGGGGGGGCAGCCCCAGCATTTT.